This is a list of T cell receptor beta chains from one sample in a study of T cells in narcolepsy. Using immunoSEQ multiplex PCR, the repertoire was profiled, and TCRdb retains in-frame clones only, with some absent. The sample has over 40,000 clones, around 88% seen once. Material for sequencing was CD45RA- memory CD4+ T cells from PBMCs. The receptor source for this set is a human donor with narcolepsy. CDR3s include the opening cysteine and the closing phenylalanine or tryptophan. A D gene is named only where the DNA matches it firmly. A clone size is listed for some rows: how often the clone was seen (once, few, many), or a class if it is expanded.

>TRBJ1-1|NA|TRBV5-1|NA
TGCGCCAGCAGCTTGGCCTCAATGAACACTGAAGCTTTCTTT
CASSLASMNTEAFF
>TRBJ2-3|TRBD2|TRBV15|NA
TGTGCCACCAGCTTACTAGCGGGAGTCCCAGATACGCAGTATTTT
CATSLLAGVPDTQYF
>TRBJ2-4|TRBD1|TRBV7-3|NA
TGTGCCAGCAGCTTAACCGGACAGGGGTCCTATCAGTACTTC
CASSLTGQGSYQYF
>TRBJ1-2|TRBD1|TRBV11-3|NA
TGTGCCAGCAGCCGAGGGACAGACGTTGGCTACACCTTC
CASSRGTDVGYTF
>TRBJ2-7|NA|TRBV5-1|NA
TGCGCCAGCCGTCTTACTTTCAGGGAATACGAGCAGTACTTC
CASRLTFREYEQYF
>TRBJ2-5|TRBD2|TRBV6-5|NA
TGTGCCAGCAGTTATTACGGGGGGGGAGGAGAGACCCAGTACTTC
CASSYYGGGGETQYF
>TRBJ2-7|TRBD1|TRBV29-1|NA
TGCAGCGCAGGACAGGGCGTAACCTACGAGCAGTACTTC
CSAGQGVTYEQYF
>TRBJ2-3|NA|TRBV11-3|NA
TGTGCCAGCAGCTTGCAGAGTAGCACAGATACGCAGTATTTT
CASSLQSSTDTQYF
>TRBJ1-4|NA|TRBV6-5|NA
TGTGCCAGCAGACTCAACCTGGGAACTAATGAAAAACTGTTTTTT
CASRLNLGTNEKLFF
>TRBJ2-2|NA|TRBV5-1|NA
TGCGCCAGCAGCCCACAGGGGGGGGACACCGGGGAGCTGTTTTTT
CASSPQGGDTGELFF
>TRBJ2-1|NA|TRBV27|NA
TGTGCCAGCAACCGCCCGGGGGGCATACTAAATGAGCAGTTCTTC
CASNRPGGILNEQFF
>TRBJ2-2|TRBD1|TRBV19|once
TGTGCCAGTAGTAGGCAGGGGGCGCAGGCCGGGGAGCTGTTTTTT
CASSRQGAQAGELFF
>TRBJ2-3|TRBD2|TRBV5-8|NA
TGTGCCAGCAGCTTGGGGACTAGTTCCATCGCAGATACGCAGTATTTT
CASSLGTSSIADTQYF
>TRBJ2-2|NA|TRBV19|NA
TGTGCCAGTAGTCTCCGCGAGGGCTCCGGGGAGCTGTTTTTT
CASSLREGSGELFF
>TRBJ1-2|TRBD1|TRBV14|NA
TGTGCCAGCAGCCAAGGACAGGGCCGCTCCTATGGCTACACCTTC
CASSQGQGRSYGYTF
>TRBJ2-7|NA|TRBV7-4|once
TGTGCCAGCGGGGGGACAGAGGCCTACTACGAGCAGTACTTC
CASGGTEAYYEQYF
>TRBJ2-1|TRBD1|TRBV12-5|few
TGTGCTAGTGGCCCGGACAGGGGGAGTGAGCAGTTCTTC
CASGPDRGSEQFF
>TRBJ2-7|TRBD2|TRBV7-2|NA
TGTGCCAGCAGCTTAGACCCTAGCGGACGCCGTTACGAGCAGTACTTC
CASSLDPSGRRYEQYF
>TRBJ1-1|NA|TRBV6-6|NA
TGTGCCAGCAGTTACTCCCGCCCCCATGTGGGCACTGAAGCTTTCTTT
CASSYSRPHVGTEAFF
>TRBJ2-2|TRBD2|TRBV4-1|NA
TGCGCCAGCAGCCAAGAGTTAGCGGGAGGGTTCGGGGAGCTGTTTTTT
CASSQELAGGFGELFF
>TRBJ1-3|NA|TRBV25-1|NA
TGTGCCAGCTCGGAGGAGAGGACTGGAAACACCATATATTTT
CASSEERTGNTIYF
>TRBJ2-2|TRBD2|TRBV5-1|NA
TGCGCCAGCAGCTTAGGCGGGAGGGCCGGAAACGGGGAGCTGTTTTTT
CASSLGGRAGNGELFF
>TRBJ2-5|NA|TRBV7-9|NA
TGTGCCAGCAGCTTATCCCGGCTTCAAGAGACCCAGTACTTC
CASSLSRLQETQYF
>TRBJ2-7|NA|TRBV5-5|NA
TGTGCCAGCGGGATGGGACACACCTACGAGCAGTACTTC
CASGMGHTYEQYF
>TRBJ1-1|NA|TRBV19|NA
TGTGCCAGTAGTATAGATCGCCTCGGTGAAGCTTTCTTT
CASSIDRLGEAFF
>TRBJ1-1|NA|TRBV6-5|NA
TGTGCCAGCAGTTCGGGGGACACTGAAGCTTTCTTT
CASSSGDTEAFF
>TRBJ2-7|NA|TRBV29-1|once
TGCAGCGTTGGGGGAGGGTCGCAGGGGGCGTTTGAGCAGTACTTC
CSVGGGSQGAFEQYF
>TRBJ2-1|TRBD2|TRBV15|NA
TGTGCCACCAGCAGAGACAGCGGGAGTACCAATGAGCAGTTCTTC
CATSRDSGSTNEQFF
>TRBJ1-1|NA|TRBV5-8|NA
TGTGCCAGCAGCCTGGGAATTGGGAACACTGAAGCTTTCTTT
CASSLGIGNTEAFF
>TRBJ2-7|TRBD1|TRBV6-5|once
TGTGCCAGCATCAAGGACAGGGTGGTTGGCGAGCAGTACTTC
CASIKDRVVGEQYF
>TRBJ2-1|NA|TRBV10-3|NA
TGTGCCATCAGTGAGTCGACGTCAGCGGGGAGGGGGAATGAGCAGTTCTTC
CAISESTSAGRGNEQFF
>TRBJ2-3|TRBD2|TRBV4-2|NA
TGTGCCAGCAGCCAAGATACCGGGACTAGCGGTTTCTTTACGCAGTATTTT
CASSQDTGTSGFFTQYF
>TRBJ2-7|NA|TRBV7-9|NA
TGTGCCAGCGGGCATGAGGGGGGAACAGACGAGCAGTACTTC
CASGHEGGTDEQYF
>TRBJ2-2|NA|TRBV5-1|NA
TGCGCCAGCAGCCGGGACACGAACACCGGGGAGCTGTTTTTT
CASSRDTNTGELFF
>TRBJ2-7|NA|TRBV11-3|NA
TGTGCCAGCAGCGACATCCTTAAGTACGAGCAGTACTTC
CASSDILKYEQYF
>TRBJ1-5|TRBD1|TRBV9|NA
TGTGCCAGCAGCGGGACAGGGATTCGCAATCAGCCCCAGCATTTT
CASSGTGIRNQPQHF
>TRBJ1-5|NA|TRBV4-2|NA
TGTGCCAGCAGCCAAGATATGGAACAGCCCCAGCATTTT
CASSQDMEQPQHF
>TRBJ2-6|NA|TRBV5-6|NA
TGTGCCAGCAGCTTGGTTTTCGGGTCTGGGGCCAACGTCCTGACTTTC
CASSLVFGSGANVLTF
>TRBJ1-1|NA|TRBV6-1|NA
TGTGCCAGCAGGAGGGACCTATTGATGGACACTGAAGCTTTCTTT
CASRRDLLMDTEAFF
>TRBJ1-1|NA|TRBV18|once
TGTGCCAGCTCACCTACACGGGACACTGAAGCTTTCTTT
CASSPTRDTEAFF
>TRBJ1-1|NA|TRBV4-3|NA
TGCGCCAGCAGCCACCAAACAGGAGGGGCTTTCTTT
CASSHQTGGAFF
>TRBJ2-7|NA|TRBV5-4|NA
TGTGCCAGCAGCTTAGACAGGCCACCGGCCTACGAGCAGTACTTC
CASSLDRPPAYEQYF
>TRBJ2-3|NA|TRBV5-1|NA
TGTGCCAGCAGCTTGGGTGGCGTGGGCACAGATACGCAGTATTTT
CASSLGGVGTDTQYF
>TRBJ2-1|TRBD1|TRBV27|NA
TGTGCCAGCAGTTTAAGTAGGGACAGGTACAATGAGCAGTTCTTC
CASSLSRDRYNEQFF
>TRBJ1-2|TRBD1|TRBV6-5|few
TGTGCCAGCAACCGACAGGGCGGTACTAACTATGGCTACACCTTC
CASNRQGGTNYGYTF
>TRBJ2-2|NA|TRBV11-3|NA
TGTGCCAGCAGCTCTGGTTCGGGCCGCACCGGGGAGCTGTTTTTT
CASSSGSGRTGELFF
>TRBJ2-1|TRBD1|TRBV2|NA
TGTGCCAGCAACCCTGGGGGGACAGGGCAGGACAATGAGCAGTTCTTC
CASNPGGTGQDNEQFF
>TRBJ1-2|NA|TRBV20-1|NA
TGCAGTGCTCACAGGGTCTACGGCTACACCTTC
CSAHRVYGYTF